This T cell receptor (beta chain) was observed in a study of beta chain features in type 1 diabetes. Broader study findings: Diminished insertions and augmented deletions at VDJ junctions characterized type 1 diabetes patients.

Each population that was sorted was more than 98% pure. Sequencing targeted expressed TCRB transcripts, as all isolated RNA had been reverse transcribed. The method was immunoSEQ multiplex PCR; TCRdb's version includes in-frame clones alone and lacks a portion of them. The repertoire holds a few hundred thousand clones, with 14% as singletons. A few counts support this clone. Antigen unknown. From germline, CDR1 is GTSNPN and CDR2 SVGIG (reference sequence). Trimming left V 2 bases short and J 8 bases short, with 8 bases between. CDR3 length equals 11 residues. This TCR came from a man under 40 in good health. The chain has TRBV30 and TRBJ2-3; D gene unclear. The sample taken for sequencing was naive CD4+ T cells from blood. The CDR3 sequence: CAWSSSSTQYF. CDR3 nucleotide sequence: TGTGCCTGGAGTTCGAGTTCTACGCAGTATTTT. The full variable domain, its missing parts supplied by reference TRBV30 and TRBJ2-3, is SQTIHQWPATLVQPVGSPLSLECTVEGTSNPNLYWYRQAAGRGLQLLFYSVGIGQISSEVPQNLSASRPQDRQFILSSKKLLLSDSGFYLCAWSSSSTQYFGPGTRLTVL.